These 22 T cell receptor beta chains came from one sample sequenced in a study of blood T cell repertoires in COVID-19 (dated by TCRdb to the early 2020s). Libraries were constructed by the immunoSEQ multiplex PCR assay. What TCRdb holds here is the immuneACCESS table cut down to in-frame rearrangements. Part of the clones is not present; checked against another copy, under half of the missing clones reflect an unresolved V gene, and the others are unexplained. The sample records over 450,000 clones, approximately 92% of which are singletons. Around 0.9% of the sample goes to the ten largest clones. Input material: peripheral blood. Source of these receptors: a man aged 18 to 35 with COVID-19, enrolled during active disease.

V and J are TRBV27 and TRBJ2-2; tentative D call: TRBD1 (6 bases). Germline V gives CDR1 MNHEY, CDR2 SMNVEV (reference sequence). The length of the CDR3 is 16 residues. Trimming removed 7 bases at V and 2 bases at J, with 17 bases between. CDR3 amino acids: CASTSLGTLNTGELFF. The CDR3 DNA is TGTGCCAGCACCTCGCTCGGGACACTAAACACCGGGGAGCTGTTTTTT.

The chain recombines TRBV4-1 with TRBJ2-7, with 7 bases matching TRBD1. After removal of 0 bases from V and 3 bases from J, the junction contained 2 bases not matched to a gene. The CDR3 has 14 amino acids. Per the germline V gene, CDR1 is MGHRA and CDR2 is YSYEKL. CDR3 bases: TGCGCCAGCAGCCAAGAGGCAGGGGGCTACGAGCAGTACTTC. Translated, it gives CASSQEAGGYEQYF.

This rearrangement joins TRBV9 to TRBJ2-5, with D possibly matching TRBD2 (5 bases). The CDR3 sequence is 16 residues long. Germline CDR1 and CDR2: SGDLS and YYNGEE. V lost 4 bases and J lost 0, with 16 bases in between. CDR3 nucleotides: TGTGCCAGCAGCTCCGGACTTCTCTGGTACCAAGAGACCCAGTACTTC. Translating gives CASSSGLLWYQETQYF.

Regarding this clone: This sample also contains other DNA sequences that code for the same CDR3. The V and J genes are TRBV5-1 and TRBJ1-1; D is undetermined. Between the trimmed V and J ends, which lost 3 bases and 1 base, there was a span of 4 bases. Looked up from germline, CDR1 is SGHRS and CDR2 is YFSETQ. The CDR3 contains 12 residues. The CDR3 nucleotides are TGCGCCAGCAGCTCACAGAACACTGAAGCTTTCTTT. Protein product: CASSSQNTEAFF.

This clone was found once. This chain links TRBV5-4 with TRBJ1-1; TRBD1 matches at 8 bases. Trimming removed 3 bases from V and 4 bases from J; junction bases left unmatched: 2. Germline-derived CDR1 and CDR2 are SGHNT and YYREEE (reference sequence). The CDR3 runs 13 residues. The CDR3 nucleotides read TGTGCCAGCAGCTGGACAGGGCGCACTGAAGCTTTCTTT. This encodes CASSWTGRTEAFF. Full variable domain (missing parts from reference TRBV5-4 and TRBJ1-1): ETGVTQSPTHLIKTRGQQVTLRCSSQSGHNTVSWYQQALGQGPQFIFQYYREEENGRGNFPPRFSGLQFPNYSSELNVNALELDDSALYLCASSWTGRTEAFFGQGTRLTVV.

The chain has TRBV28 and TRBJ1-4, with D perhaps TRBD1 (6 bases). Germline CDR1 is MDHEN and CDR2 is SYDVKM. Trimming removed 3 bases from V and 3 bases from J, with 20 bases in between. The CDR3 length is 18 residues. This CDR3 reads CASSFPIDRRGSNEKLFF. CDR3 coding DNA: TGTGCCAGCAGTTTCCCAATAGACAGGCGCGGGTCTAATGAAAAACTGTTTTTT.

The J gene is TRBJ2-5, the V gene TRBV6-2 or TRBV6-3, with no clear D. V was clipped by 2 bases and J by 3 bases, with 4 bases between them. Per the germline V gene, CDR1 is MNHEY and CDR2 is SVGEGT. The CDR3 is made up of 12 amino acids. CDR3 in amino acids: CASSYVEETQYF. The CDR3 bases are TGTGCCAGCAGTTACGTAGAAGAGACCCAGTACTTC.

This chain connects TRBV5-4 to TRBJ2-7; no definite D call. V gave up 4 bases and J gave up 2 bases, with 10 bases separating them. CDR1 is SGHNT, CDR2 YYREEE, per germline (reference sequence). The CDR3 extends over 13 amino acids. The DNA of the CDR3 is TGTGCCAGCAGCGTGGACGGAGCCTACGAGCAGTACTTC. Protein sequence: CASSVDGAYEQYF.

The chain's CDR3 is CASSVGRGVRDSTYEQYF. The CDR3 coding sequence is TGTGCCAGCAGCGTAGGTAGAGGGGTCCGGGACTCTACCTACGAGCAGTACTTC. The chain carries TRBV9 and TRBJ2-7; D is perhaps TRBD2 (6 bases). The CDR3 extends over 18 amino acids. Germline assignment: CDR1 SGDLS and CDR2 YYNGEE. Trimming pared 0 bases from V and 2 bases from J, leaving 21 bases between.

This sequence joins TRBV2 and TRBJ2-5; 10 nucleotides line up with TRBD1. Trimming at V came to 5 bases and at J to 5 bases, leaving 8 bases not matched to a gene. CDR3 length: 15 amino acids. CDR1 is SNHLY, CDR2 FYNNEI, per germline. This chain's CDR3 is CASSKGTGDFETQYF. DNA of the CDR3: TGTGCCAGCAGTAAGGGGACAGGGGATTTTGAGACCCAGTACTTC.

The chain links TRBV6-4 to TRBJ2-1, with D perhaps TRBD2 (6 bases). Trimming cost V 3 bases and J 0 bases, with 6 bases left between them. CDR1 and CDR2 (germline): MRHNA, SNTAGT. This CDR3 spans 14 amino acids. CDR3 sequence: CASSETSSYNEQFF. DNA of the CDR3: TGTGCCAGCAGTGAGACTAGCTCCTACAATGAGCAGTTCTTC.

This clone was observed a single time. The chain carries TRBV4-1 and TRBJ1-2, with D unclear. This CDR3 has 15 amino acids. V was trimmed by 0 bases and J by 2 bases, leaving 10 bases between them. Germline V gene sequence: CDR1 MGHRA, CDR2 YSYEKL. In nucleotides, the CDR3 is TGCGCCAGCAGCCAAGATAGGCAGGAAAACTATGGCTACACCTTC. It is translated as CASSQDRQENYGYTF.

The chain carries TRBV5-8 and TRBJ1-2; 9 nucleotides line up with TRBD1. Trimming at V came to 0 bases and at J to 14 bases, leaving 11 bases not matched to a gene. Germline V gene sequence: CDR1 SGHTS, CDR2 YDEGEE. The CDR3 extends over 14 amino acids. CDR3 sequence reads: CASSLALGQGKDTF. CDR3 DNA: TGTGCCAGCAGCTTGGCCCTGGGACAGGGTAAGGATACCTTC.

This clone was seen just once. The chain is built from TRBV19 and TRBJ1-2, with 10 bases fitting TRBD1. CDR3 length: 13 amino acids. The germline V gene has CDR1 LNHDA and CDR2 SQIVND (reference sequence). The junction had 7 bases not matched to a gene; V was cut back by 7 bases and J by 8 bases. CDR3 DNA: TGTGCCAGTACCACGGGGACAGGGGAAGGCTACACCTTC. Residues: CASTTGTGEGYTF.

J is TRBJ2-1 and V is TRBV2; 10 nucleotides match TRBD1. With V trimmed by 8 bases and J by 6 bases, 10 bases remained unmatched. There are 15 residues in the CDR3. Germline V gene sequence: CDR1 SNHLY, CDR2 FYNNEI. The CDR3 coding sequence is TGTGCCAGCCCACCCGGGACAGGGGATCGCAATGAGCAGTTCTTC. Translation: CASPPGTGDRNEQFF.

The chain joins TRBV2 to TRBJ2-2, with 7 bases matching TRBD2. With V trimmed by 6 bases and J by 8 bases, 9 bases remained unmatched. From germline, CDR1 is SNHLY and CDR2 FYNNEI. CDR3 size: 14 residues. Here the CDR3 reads CASRVLGGTGELFF. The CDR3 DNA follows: TGTGCCAGCAGGGTTCTCGGGGGGACGGGGGAGCTGTTTTTT.

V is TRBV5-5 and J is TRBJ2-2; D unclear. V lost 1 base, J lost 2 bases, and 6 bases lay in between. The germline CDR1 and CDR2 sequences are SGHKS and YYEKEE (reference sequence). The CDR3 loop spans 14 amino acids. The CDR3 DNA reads TGTGCCAGCAGCTTGTGGCATAACACCGGGGAGCTGTTTTTT. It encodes CASSLWHNTGELFF.

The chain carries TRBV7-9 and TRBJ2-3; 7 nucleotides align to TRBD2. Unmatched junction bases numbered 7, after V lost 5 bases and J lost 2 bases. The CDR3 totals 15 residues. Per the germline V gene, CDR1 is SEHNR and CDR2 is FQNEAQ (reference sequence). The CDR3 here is CASSLALAATDTQYF. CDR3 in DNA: TGTGCCAGCAGCCTGGCGCTAGCGGCCACAGATACGCAGTATTTT.

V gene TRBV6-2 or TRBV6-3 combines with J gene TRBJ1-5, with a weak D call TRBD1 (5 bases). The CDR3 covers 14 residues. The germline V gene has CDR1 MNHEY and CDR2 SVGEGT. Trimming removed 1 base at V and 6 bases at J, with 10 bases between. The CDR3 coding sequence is TGTGCCAGCAGTTACTGGGCGACAGTTCAGCCCCAGCATTTT. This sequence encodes CASSYWATVQPQHF.

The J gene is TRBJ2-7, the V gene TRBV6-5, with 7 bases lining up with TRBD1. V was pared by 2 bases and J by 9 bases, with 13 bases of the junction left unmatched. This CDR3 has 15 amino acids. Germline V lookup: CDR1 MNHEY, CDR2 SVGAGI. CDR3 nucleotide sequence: TGTGCCAGCAGTTACGGGGGCAGGGGGTCCGGAAGGCAGTACTTC. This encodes CASSYGGRGSGRQYF.

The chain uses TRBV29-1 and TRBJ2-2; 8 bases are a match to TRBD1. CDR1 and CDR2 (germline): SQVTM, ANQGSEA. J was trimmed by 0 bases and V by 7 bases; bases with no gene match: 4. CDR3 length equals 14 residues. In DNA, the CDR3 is TGCAGCGCCAGGGGGCTGTCGAACACCGGGGAGCTGTTTTTT. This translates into CSARGLSNTGELFF.

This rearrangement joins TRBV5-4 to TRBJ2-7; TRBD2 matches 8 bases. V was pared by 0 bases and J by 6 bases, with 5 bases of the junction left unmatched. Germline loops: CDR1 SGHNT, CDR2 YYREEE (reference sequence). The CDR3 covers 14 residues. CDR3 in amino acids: CASSLGTSNREQYF. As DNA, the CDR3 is TGTGCCAGCAGCTTGGGGACTAGCAACCGCGAGCAGTACTTC. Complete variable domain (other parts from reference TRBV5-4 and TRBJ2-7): ETGVTQSPTHLIKTRGQQVTLRCSSQSGHNTVSWYQQALGQGPQFIFQYYREEENGRGNFPPRFSGLQFPNYSSELNVNALELDDSALYLCASSLGTSNREQYFGPGTRLTVT.